The entry that follows covers one T cell receptor beta chain sequence. Trimming cost V 2 bases and J 6 bases, with 13 bases left between them. The CDR3 is 13 residues long. Germline lookup yields CDR1 GTSNPN and CDR2 SVGIG (reference sequence). This sample was taken from a study of T cell responses to AZD1222 COVID-19 vaccine. TCRdb's copy holds only in-frame clones and misses some; the assay was immunoSEQ multiplex PCR. This table has more than 120,000 clones, around 90% appearing once. The V and J genes are TRBV30 and TRBJ1-2, with D perhaps matching TRBD1 (6 bases). The sequence derives from an adult who received the MenACWY meningococcal vaccine as a control. The sequencing here drew on peripheral blood, taken 28 days after the second dose of the MenACWY control vaccine. CDR3 in DNA: TGTGCCTGGAGTTCCCAAGGGGGAAATGGCTACACCTTC. Amino acid sequence: CAWSSQGGNGYTF.